These 11 T cell receptor beta chains were sequenced from one sample in a study of blood T cell repertoires in COVID-19. Sequencing was performed with immunoSEQ multiplex PCR; in TCRdb, only in-frame clones are kept and a portion is missing. Found here are about 220,000 clones, 86% of them singletons; the top ten hold around 2.2%. Input material: peripheral blood. The receptor set was obtained from a man aged 25-40 years who had recovered from COVID-19.

This chain connects TRBV18 to TRBJ2-7; 8 bases map to TRBD2. The CDR3 is 15 residues long. V lost 3 bases and J lost 4; bases outside the gene matches: 8. Germline V lookup: CDR1 KGHSH, CDR2 LQKENI. The CDR3 sequence is CASSPGGAFRYEQYF. The CDR3 DNA reads as TGTGCCAGCTCACCCGGGGGGGCGTTCCGTTACGAGCAGTACTTC.

V gene TRBV4-1 combines with J gene TRBJ1-1; the D gene is possibly TRBD1 (6 bases). The germline gives CDR1 MGHRA, CDR2 YSYEKL. Trimming cost V 2 bases and J 0 bases, with 13 bases left between them. The CDR3 is made up of 16 amino acids. In DNA form, the CDR3 reads TGCGCCAGCAGCCAATTCCAGGGGCGACTGAACACTGAAGCTTTCTTT. Its protein is CASSQFQGRLNTEAFF.

J is TRBJ2-3 and V is TRBV24-1, with D possibly matching TRBD2 (7 bases). The CDR3 sequence is 15 residues long. V was trimmed by 12 bases and J by 1 base, leaving 19 bases between them. CDR1 is KGHDR and CDR2 is SFDVKD in the germline V gene. CDR3 loop: CAGDLGGQGTDTQYF. CDR3 nucleotides: TGTGCCGGTGACCTGGGGGGGCAGGGCACAGATACGCAGTATTTT.

Here the CDR3 reads CASRGGTNNSPLHF. The CDR3 nucleotides read TGTGCCAGTAGGGGGGGGACAAATAATTCACCCCTCCACTTT. The chain employs TRBV19 and TRBJ1-6, with D perhaps TRBD1 (6 bases). The CDR3 sequence is 14 residues long. Between the trimmed V and J ends, which lost 6 bases and 5 bases, there was a span of 11 bases. Germline CDR1 reads LNHDA; CDR2 reads SQIVND (reference sequence).

The gene calls are TRBV21-1 and TRBJ1-4. TRBV21-1 is deemed a pseudogene. This CDR3 region has 16 residues. CDR3 amino acids: CASLRTRVTTNEKLFF. The CDR3 DNA sequence: TGTGCCAGCCTAAGAACGAGGGTGACAACTAATGAAAAACTGTTTTTT.

The V call is TRBV19, the J call TRBJ2-3; TRBD2 agrees at 8 bases. Per the germline V gene, CDR1 is LNHDA and CDR2 is SQIVND (reference sequence). CDR3 length: 17 amino acids. With 7 bases clipped from V and 0 bases from J, the junction kept 12 bases outside the gene matches. This CDR3 is CASTPAGGKPSTDTQYF. The DNA for the CDR3 is TGTGCCAGTACCCCCGCGGGGGGTAAACCTAGCACAGATACGCAGTATTTT.

This chain joins TRBV24-1 and TRBJ2-3; 11 bases agree with TRBD1. The CDR3 is 16 residues long. Per germline, CDR1 KGHDR and CDR2 SFDVKD. After removal of 3 bases from V and 6 bases from J, the junction contained 7 bases not matched to a gene. CDR3 sequence reads: CATSDPGTGGFDTQYF. The CDR3 DNA sequence: TGTGCCACCAGTGATCCCGGGACAGGGGGTTTTGATACGCAGTATTTT.

The chain couples TRBV5-5 to TRBJ2-3, with D perhaps TRBD2 (6 bases). The CDR3 is made up of 17 amino acids. The germline V gene encodes CDR1 SGHKS and CDR2 YYEKEE (reference sequence). Trimming cost V 0 bases and J 0 bases, with 14 bases left between them. Here the CDR3 reads CASSLVPEGTSTDTQYF. The CDR3 bases are TGTGCCAGCAGCTTGGTCCCCGAGGGGACTAGCACAGATACGCAGTATTTT.

The chain carries TRBV5-8 and TRBJ2-3; TRBD1 matches 7 bases. With V trimmed by 4 bases and J by 0 bases, 11 bases remained unmatched. The CDR3 has 17 residues. Looked up from germline, CDR1 is SGHTS and CDR2 is YDEGEE. The DNA for the CDR3 is TGTGCCAGCAGCCCGGGGACAGCCTTAGTTAGCACAGATACGCAGTATTTT. Its translation: CASSPGTALVSTDTQYF.

The rearrangement links TRBV5-8 to TRBJ2-1; TRBD1 matches at 7 bases. The CDR3 extends over 17 amino acids. Germline V gene sequence: CDR1 SGHTS, CDR2 YDEGEE. V was pared by 4 bases and J by 6 bases, with 16 bases of the junction left unmatched. The CDR3 nucleotides read TGTGCCAGCAGCCGTGCCTTTTCAACAGGGGATCCCAATGAGCAGTTCTTC. This sequence encodes CASSRAFSTGDPNEQFF.

The V gene is TRBV18, the J gene TRBJ1-3; possible D gene TRBD1, 5 bases. The CDR3 is 16 residues long. V shed 3 bases and J shed 2 bases, with 14 bases lying between them. The V gene's germline CDR1 is KGHSH and CDR2 LQKENI. In DNA, the CDR3 is TGTGCCAGCTCACCCACGGCCCCGGACACTGGAAACACCATATATTTT. Protein: CASSPTAPDTGNTIYF.